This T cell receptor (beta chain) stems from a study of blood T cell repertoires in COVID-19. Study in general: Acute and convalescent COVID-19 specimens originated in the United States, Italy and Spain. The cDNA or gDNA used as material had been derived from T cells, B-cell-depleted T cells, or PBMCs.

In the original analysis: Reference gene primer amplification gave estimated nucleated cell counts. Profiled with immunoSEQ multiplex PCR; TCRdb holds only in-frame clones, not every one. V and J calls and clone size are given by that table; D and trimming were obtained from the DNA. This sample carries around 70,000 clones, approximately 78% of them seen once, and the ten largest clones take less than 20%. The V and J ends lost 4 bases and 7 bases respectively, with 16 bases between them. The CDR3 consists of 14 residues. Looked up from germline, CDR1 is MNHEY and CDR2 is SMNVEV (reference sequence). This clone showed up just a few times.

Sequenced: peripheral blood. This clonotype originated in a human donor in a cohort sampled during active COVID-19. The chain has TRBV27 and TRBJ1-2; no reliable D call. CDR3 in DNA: TGTGCCAGCAGTTCCGGTGACATGATTAGTGGCTACACCTTC. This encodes CASSSGDMISGYTF.